This T cell receptor beta chain was observed in a study of vaccination and CD4 T cells after COVID-19. Treatment reported: roughly 10-day PBMC culture with coronavirus spike peptide pools or control peptides (ViraFEST assay). Gathered ahead of the COVID-19 pandemic (2011-2018) were the CD4+ T cells of the unexposed donor. General study results and limits: Early timepoints after natural infection were not analyzed in these convalescent patients.

Germline V gene lookup returns CDR1 MNHEY and CDR2 SVGEGT. V gave up 8 bases and J gave up 7 bases, with 15 bases separating them. The CDR3 consists of 13 residues. Regarding this clonotype: Its target is unknown.

CD4+ T cells that had been cultured provided DNA sequenced with the Oncomine TCR Beta short-read assay. One entry per CDR3 protein results from TCRdb running MiXCR on the PCR reads. The sample holds 7,000 to 9,000 distinct CDR3 sequences, around 30% seen once. Sequencing used CD4+ T cells from blood, cultured in vitro. The receptor comes from a human donor in good health. This rearrangement joins TRBV6-2 or TRBV6-3 to TRBJ2-1, with a possible D match to TRBD1 (6 bases). CDR3 nucleotide sequence: TGTGCCAGCTCGCAGGGGTCGAGGAATGAGCAGTTCTTC. Its translation is CASSQGSRNEQFF.